This T cell receptor (beta chain) was obtained from a study of T-cell memory formation after mild COVID-19. The study, taken as a whole, reports: The CD4+ clones that contracted clustered mainly within CM and EM, and the CD8+ clones concentrated in EMRA. Some SARS-CoV-2-responding clones were already detected in memory before infection.

Points on this clonotype: The antigen remains undetermined.

V shed 4 bases and J shed 5 bases, with 8 bases lying between them. CDR1 and CDR2 (germline): KGHSH, LQKENI. The CDR3 has 13 amino acids. MiXCR was run by TCRdb on the 5' RACE reads, yielding one entry per CDR3 protein. The sample lists about 350,000 distinct CDR3 sequences; roughly an eighth were seen once. What was sequenced was PBMCs or a T cell subset sorted from them (not recorded which). This receptor was identified in a man aged 18 to 30 who had mild COVID-19 (a few samples of this study predate the infection). Cell type and time point are not known. V gene TRBV18 combines with J gene TRBJ1-4, with no clear D. This CDR3 reads CASSLRKNEKLFF. CDR3 coding DNA: TGTGCCAGCTCACTACGTAAAAATGAAAAACTGTTTTTT.